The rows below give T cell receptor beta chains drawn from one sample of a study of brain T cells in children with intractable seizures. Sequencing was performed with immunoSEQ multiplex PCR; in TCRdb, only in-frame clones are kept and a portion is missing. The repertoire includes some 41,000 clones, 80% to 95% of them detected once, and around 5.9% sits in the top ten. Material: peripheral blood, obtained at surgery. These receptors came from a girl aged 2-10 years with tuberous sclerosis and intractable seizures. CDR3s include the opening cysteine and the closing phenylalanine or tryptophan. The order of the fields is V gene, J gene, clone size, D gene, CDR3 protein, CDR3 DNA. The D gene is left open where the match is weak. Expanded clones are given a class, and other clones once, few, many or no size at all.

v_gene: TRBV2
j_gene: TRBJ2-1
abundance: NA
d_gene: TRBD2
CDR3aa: CASRGGLAGNYNEQFF
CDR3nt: TGTGCCAGCAGGGGGGGACTAGCGGGGAATTACAATGAGCAGTTCTTC

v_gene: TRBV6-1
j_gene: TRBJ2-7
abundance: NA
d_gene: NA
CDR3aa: CASSEFGPLASYEQYF
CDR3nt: TGTGCCAGCAGTGAATTTGGTCCACTAGCATCCTACGAGCAGTACTTC

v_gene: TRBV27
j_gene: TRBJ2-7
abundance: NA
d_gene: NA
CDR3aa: CASRTGLEEQYF
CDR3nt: TGTGCCAGCCGCACAGGGCTGGAAGAGCAGTACTTC

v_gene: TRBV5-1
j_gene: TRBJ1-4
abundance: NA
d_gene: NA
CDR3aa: CASSPSETNEKLFF
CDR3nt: TGCGCCAGCAGCCCAAGCGAAACTAATGAAAAACTGTTTTTT

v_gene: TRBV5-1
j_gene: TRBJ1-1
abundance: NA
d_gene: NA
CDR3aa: CASNIMTDMNTEAFF
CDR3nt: TGCGCCAGCAACATTATGACAGACATGAACACTGAAGCTTTCTTT

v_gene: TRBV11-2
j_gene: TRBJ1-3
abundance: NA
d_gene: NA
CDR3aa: CASSLGLRAGNTIYF
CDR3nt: TGTGCCAGCAGCTTAGGTCTCAGGGCAGGAAACACCATATATTTT

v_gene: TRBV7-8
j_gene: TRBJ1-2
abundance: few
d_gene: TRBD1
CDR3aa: CASSPRTGNGYTF
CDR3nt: TGTGCCAGCAGTCCCCGGACAGGGAATGGCTACACCTTC

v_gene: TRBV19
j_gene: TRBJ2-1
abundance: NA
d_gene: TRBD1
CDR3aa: CASSSRDRSYNEQFF
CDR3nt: TGTGCCAGTAGTTCCAGGGACAGGTCGTACAATGAGCAGTTCTTC

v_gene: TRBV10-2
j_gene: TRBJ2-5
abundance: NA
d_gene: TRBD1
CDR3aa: CASRPGTGEETQYF
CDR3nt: TGCGCCAGCAGGCCCGGGACAGGGGAAGAGACCCAGTACTTC

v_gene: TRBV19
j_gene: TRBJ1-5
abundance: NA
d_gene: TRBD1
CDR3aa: CASTQTTGANQPQHF
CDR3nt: TGTGCCAGTACCCAAACGACAGGGGCGAATCAGCCCCAGCATTTT

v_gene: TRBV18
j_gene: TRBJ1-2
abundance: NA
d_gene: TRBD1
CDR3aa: CASSPVGQGRGYTF
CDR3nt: TGTGCCAGCTCACCCGTGGGACAGGGGAGAGGCTACACCTTC

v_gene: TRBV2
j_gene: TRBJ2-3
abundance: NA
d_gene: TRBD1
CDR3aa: CAREEGQGTTDTQYF
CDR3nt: TGTGCCAGGGAGGAGGGACAGGGGACCACAGATACGCAGTATTTT

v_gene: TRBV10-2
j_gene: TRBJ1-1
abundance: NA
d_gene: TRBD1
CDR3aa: CASTPGQGLNTEAFF
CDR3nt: TGCGCCAGCACGCCTGGACAGGGTCTAAACACTGAAGCTTTCTTT

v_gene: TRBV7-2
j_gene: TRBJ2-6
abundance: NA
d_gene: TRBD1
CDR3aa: CASSLEGQGARANVLTF
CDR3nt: TGTGCCAGCAGCTTAGAGGGACAGGGGGCTAGGGCCAACGTCCTGACTTTC

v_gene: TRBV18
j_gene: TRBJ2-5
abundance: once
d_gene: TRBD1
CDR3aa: CASQSGGRETQYF
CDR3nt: TGTGCCAGCCAATCAGGGGGCCGGGAGACCCAGTACTTC

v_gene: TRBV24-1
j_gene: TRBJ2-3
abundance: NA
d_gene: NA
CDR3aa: CATSDQGREADTQYF
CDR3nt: TGTGCCACCAGTGATCAGGGGCGGGAAGCAGATACGCAGTATTTT

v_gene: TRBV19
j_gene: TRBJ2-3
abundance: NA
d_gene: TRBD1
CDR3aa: CASSRRGPTDTQYF
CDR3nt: TGTGCCAGTAGTAGAAGGGGGCCCACAGATACGCAGTATTTT

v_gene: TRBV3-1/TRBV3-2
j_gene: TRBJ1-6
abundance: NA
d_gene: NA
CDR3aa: CASSQEGWWPLHF
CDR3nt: TGTGCCAGCAGCCAAGAAGGTTGGTGGCCCCTCCACTTT

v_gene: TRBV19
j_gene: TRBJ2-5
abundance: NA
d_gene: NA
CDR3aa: CASGPVEGAQETQYF
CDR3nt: TGTGCCAGTGGCCCAGTGGAGGGGGCCCAAGAGACCCAGTACTTC

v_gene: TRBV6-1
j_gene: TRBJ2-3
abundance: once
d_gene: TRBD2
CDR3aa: CASSEKIAGGYTDTQYF
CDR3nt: TGTGCCAGCAGTGAAAAAATTGCGGGGGGCTACACAGATACGCAGTATTTT

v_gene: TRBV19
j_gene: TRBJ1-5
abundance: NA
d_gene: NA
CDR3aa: CASSEYRVKGNQPQHF
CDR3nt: TGTGCCAGTAGCGAATACAGGGTTAAGGGCAATCAGCCCCAGCATTTT

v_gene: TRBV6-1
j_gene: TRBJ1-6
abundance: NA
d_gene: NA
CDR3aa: CASSEGRSSYNSPLHF
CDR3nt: TGTGCCAGCAGTGAAGGGCGGAGCTCCTATAATTCACCCCTCCACTTT

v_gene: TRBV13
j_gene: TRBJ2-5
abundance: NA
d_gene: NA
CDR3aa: CASSFGGETQYF
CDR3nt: TGTGCCAGCAGCTTTGGTGGAGAGACCCAGTACTTC

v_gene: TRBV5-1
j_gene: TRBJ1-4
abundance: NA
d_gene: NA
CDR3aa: CASSLRGRPKRDNEKLFF
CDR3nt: TGCGCCAGCAGCTTGAGGGGCAGGCCGAAACGGGATAATGAAAAACTGTTTTTT

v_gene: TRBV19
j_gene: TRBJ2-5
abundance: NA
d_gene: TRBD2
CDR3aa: CASSISYAGGPQETQYF
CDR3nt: TGTGCCAGTAGTATAAGTTATGCGGGGGGACCCCAGGAGACCCAGTACTTC

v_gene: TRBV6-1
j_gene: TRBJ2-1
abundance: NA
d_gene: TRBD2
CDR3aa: CASSSSGGALRLFF
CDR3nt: TGTGCCAGCAGTTCTAGCGGGGGGGCCTTGAGGCTGTTCTTC

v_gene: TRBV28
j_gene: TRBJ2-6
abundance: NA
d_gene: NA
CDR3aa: CASSFWGDRSSGANVLTF
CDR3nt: TGTGCCAGCAGTTTTTGGGGGGACCGCTCCTCTGGGGCCAACGTCCTGACTTTC

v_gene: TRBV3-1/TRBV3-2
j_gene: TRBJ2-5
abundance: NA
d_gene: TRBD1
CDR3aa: CASSQGTGQGGRETQYF
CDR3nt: TGTGCCAGCAGCCAAGGTACTGGACAGGGTGGAAGAGAGACCCAGTACTTC

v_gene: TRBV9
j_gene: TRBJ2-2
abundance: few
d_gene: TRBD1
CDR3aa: CASSESLNRGFGTGELFF
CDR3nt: TGTGCCAGCAGCGAGAGCCTAAACAGGGGATTTGGGACCGGGGAGCTGTTTTTT

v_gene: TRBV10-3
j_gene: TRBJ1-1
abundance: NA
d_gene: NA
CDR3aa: CAIRSTGPNTEAFF
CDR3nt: TGTGCCATCAGAAGTACGGGGCCGAACACTGAAGCTTTCTTT

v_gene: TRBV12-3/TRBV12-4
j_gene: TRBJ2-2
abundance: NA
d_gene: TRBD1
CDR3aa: CASRSQGYGELFF
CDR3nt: TGTGCCAGCAGATCACAGGGGTACGGGGAGCTGTTTTTT

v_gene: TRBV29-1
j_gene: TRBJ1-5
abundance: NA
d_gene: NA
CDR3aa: CSVARELNQPQHF
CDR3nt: TGCAGCGTTGCCAGGGAATTAAATCAGCCCCAGCATTTT

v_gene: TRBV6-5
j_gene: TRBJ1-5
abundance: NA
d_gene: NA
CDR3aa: CASHNTGLGNQPQHF
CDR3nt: TGTGCCAGCCACAATACAGGGCTAGGCAATCAGCCCCAGCATTTT

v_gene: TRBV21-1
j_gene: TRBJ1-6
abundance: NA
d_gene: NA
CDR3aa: CASTIPRTVTSPLHF
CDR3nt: TGTGCCAGCACCATCCCCCGGACAGTAACTTCACCCCTCCACTTT

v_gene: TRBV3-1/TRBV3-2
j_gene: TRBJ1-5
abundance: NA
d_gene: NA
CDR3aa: CASSQGQAQGPQHF
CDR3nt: TGTGCCAGCAGCCAAGGACAGGCGCAGGGGCCCCAGCATTTT

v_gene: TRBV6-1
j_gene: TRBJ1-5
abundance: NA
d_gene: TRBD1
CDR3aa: CASSVTGGNSGNQPQHF
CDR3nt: TGTGCCAGCAGTGTAACAGGGGGCAATAGTGGCAATCAGCCCCAGCATTTT

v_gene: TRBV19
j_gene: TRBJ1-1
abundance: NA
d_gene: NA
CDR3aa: CASRDQRRAENTEAFF
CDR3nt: TGTGCCAGTAGGGATCAACGGAGGGCCGAGAACACTGAAGCTTTCTTT

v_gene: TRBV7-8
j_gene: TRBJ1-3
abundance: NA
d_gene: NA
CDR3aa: CASSSRPLTSSGNTIYF
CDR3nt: TGTGCCAGCAGCTCCCGACCGCTGACTAGCTCTGGAAACACCATATATTTT

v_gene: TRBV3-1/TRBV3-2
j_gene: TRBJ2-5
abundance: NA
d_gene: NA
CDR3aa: CASSQASEGWETQYF
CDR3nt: TGTGCCAGCAGCCAAGCTTCGGAAGGGTGGGAGACCCAGTACTTC

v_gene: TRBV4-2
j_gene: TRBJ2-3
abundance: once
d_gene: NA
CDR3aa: CASSQDRGAGDTQYF
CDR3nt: TGTGCCAGCAGCCAAGATCGGGGGGCCGGGGATACGCAGTATTTT

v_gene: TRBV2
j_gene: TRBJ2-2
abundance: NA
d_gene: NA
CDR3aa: CASSLNTGELFF
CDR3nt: TGTGCCAGCAGCCTGAACACCGGGGAGCTGTTTTTT

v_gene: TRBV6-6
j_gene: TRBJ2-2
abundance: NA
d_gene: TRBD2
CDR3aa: CASSGTSGGAVGELFF
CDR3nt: TGTGCCAGCAGTGGGACTAGCGGGGGGGCGGTCGGGGAGCTGTTTTTT

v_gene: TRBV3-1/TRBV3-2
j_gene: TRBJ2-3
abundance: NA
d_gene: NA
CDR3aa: CASSQDPLAGNTQYF
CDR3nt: TGTGCCAGCAGCCAAGATCCGCTAGCTGGGAATACGCAGTATTTT

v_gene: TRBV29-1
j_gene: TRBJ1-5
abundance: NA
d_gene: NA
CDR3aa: CSVVGQNDQPQHF
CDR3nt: TGCAGCGTTGTAGGGCAGAACGATCAGCCCCAGCATTTT

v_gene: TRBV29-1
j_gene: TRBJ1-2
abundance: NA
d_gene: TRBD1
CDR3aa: CSVRDRGGYGYTF
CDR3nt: TGCAGCGTGCGGGACAGGGGGGGCTATGGCTACACCTTC

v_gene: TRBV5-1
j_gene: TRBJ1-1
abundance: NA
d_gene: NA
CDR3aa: CASSLGPTRNTEAFF
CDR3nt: TGCGCCAGCAGCTTGGGACCAACCCGGAACACTGAAGCTTTCTTT

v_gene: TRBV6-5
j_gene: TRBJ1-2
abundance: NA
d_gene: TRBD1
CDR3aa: CASSYWGTGEGGYTF
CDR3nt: TGTGCCAGCAGTTACTGGGGGACAGGGGAGGGTGGCTACACCTTC

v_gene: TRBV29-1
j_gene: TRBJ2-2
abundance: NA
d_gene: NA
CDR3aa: CSVMPGPAGTGELFF
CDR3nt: TGCAGCGTGATGCCGGGCCCGGCCGGCACCGGGGAGCTGTTTTTT

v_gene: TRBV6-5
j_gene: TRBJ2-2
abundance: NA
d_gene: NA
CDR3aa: CASSYRDTGELFF
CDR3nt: TGTGCCAGCAGTTACAGGGACACCGGGGAGCTGTTTTTT

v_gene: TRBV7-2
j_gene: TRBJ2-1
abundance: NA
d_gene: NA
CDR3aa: CASSLGSDIYNEQFF
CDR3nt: TGTGCCAGCAGCTTAGGGTCCGACATTTACAATGAGCAGTTCTTC

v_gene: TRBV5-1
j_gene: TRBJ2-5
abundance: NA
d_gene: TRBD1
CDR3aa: CASSLGQGRLETQYF
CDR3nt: TGCGCCAGCAGTCTCGGACAGGGAAGGTTAGAGACCCAGTACTTC

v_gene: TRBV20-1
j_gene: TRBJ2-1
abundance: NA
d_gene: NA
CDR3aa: CSASYGTSAQEQFF
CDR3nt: TGCAGTGCTAGTTACGGGACGTCGGCCCAAGAGCAGTTCTTC

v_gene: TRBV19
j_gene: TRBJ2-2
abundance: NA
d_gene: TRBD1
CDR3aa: CASSRPQGQNTGELFF
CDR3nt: TGTGCCAGTAGTAGGCCACAGGGGCAAAACACCGGGGAGCTGTTTTTT

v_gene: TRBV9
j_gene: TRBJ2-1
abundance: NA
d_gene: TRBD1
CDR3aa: CASSAYDGTGGGNEQFF
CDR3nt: TGTGCCAGCAGCGCATATGATGGGACAGGGGGGGGTAATGAGCAGTTCTTC

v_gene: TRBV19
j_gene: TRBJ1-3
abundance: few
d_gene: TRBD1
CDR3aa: CASSFLSTGRFGNTIYF
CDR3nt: TGTGCCAGTAGTTTCCTCTCGACAGGGAGGTTTGGAAACACCATATATTTT

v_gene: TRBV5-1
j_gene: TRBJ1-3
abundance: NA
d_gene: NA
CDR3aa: CASSFGGADGNTIYF
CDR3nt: TGCGCCAGCAGCTTCGGGGGGGCGGACGGAAACACCATATATTTT

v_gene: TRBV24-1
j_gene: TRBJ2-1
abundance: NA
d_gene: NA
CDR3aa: CATSDRGQPRTINEQFF
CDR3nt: TGTGCCACCAGTGATAGGGGCCAACCCCGCACTATCAATGAGCAGTTCTTC